The 25 T cell receptor beta chains below come from one sample, sequenced in a study of cytomegalovirus exposure and HLA in healthy donors. Primers for the PCR totalled 60 Vbeta and 13 Jbeta. Generated by immunoSEQ multiplex PCR, the TCRdb table keeps only in-frame clones and is missing some. The data hold 130,000 to 150,000 clones, with over 60% observed a single time. The sample comprised PBMCs. These TCRs come from a man aged 40-49 years in good health and CMV-seropositive.

This clone was seen only a few times. This rearrangement joins TRBV2 to TRBJ2-5; D is possibly TRBD1 (5 bases). Trimming removed 2 bases from V and 2 bases from J, with 12 bases in between. The V gene's germline CDR1 is SNHLY and CDR2 FYNNEI. The CDR3 is 15 amino acids. In DNA form, the CDR3 reads TGTGCCAGCAGTGAAAATTACAGGTGGCAAGAGACCCAGTACTTC. Translated: CASSENYRWQETQYF.

This sequence joins TRBV4-1 and TRBJ2-1; 7 nucleotides align to TRBD1. CDR1 MGHRA and CDR2 YSYEKL come from the germline V gene. V shed 3 bases, J shed 6 bases, and the junction held 8 bases outside the gene matches. This CDR3 is 15 amino acids long. The chain's CDR3 is CASSQNLNRGNEQFF. CDR3 in DNA: TGCGCCAGCAGCCAGAACTTGAACAGGGGCAATGAGCAGTTCTTC.

This chain uses TRBV6-1 with TRBJ2-1, with D unclear. The CDR3 runs 14 residues. Trimming cost V 6 bases and J 0 bases, with 9 bases left between them. Per germline, CDR1 MNHNS and CDR2 SASEGT. CDR3 nucleotides: TGTGCCAGCAGAGACATGAGCTCCTACAATGAGCAGTTCTTC. Protein: CASRDMSSYNEQFF.

The chain has TRBV5-1 and TRBJ2-5, with D possibly TRBD2 on 6 matching bases. TRBJ2-7 matches the DNA end more closely, so the J call is doubtful. Germline loops: CDR1 SGHRS, CDR2 YFSETQ. The CDR3 runs 15 residues. The CDR3 is CASSFGGTSTYEQYF. Written as DNA, the CDR3 is TGCGCCAGCAGCTTTGGGGGGACCTCAACCTACGAGCAGTACTTC.

The rearrangement joins TRBV5-6 to TRBJ2-5; a weak D match, TRBD2 (6 bases). The V and J ends lost 2 bases and 4 bases respectively, with 6 bases between them. The CDR3 spans 12 residues. The V gene's germline CDR1 is SGHDT and CDR2 YYEEEE. The CDR3 DNA reads as TGTGCCAGCAGCTTAGCGGGAGAGACCCAGTACTTC. Amino acid sequence: CASSLAGETQYF.

The gene calls are TRBV7-2 and TRBJ1-2; 9 bases line up with TRBD1. V was clipped by 6 bases and J by 2 bases; unmatched bases: 10. Germline loops: CDR1 SGHTA, CDR2 FQGNSA. CDR3 length: 16 amino acids. The CDR3 DNA reads TGTGCCAGCAGTCAAGTATCCGGGACAGGGAACTATGGCTACACCTTC. It specifies CASSQVSGTGNYGYTF. Using reference TRBV7-2 and TRBJ1-2 for the parts outside the CDR3, the full variable domain is GAGVSQSPSNKVTEKGKDVELRCDPISGHTALYWYRQSLGQGLEFLIYFQGNSAPDKSGLPSDRFSAERTGGSVSTLTIQRTQQEDSAVYLCASSQVSGTGNYGYTFGSGTRLTVV.

The J gene is TRBJ2-1, the V gene TRBV5-1, with 7 nucleotides matching TRBD2. With 0 bases clipped from V and 5 bases from J, the junction kept 8 bases outside the gene matches. The CDR3 sequence is 16 residues long. CDR1 is SGHRS, CDR2 YFSETQ, per germline. CDR3 sequence (DNA): TGCGCCAGCAGCTTGGCCGGACTAGTGGGGGACAATGAGCAGTTCTTC. Protein sequence: CASSLAGLVGDNEQFF.

V gene TRBV5-5 combines with J gene TRBJ2-7; D ambiguous. Germline V gene lookup returns CDR1 SGHKS and CDR2 YYEKEE (reference sequence). CDR3 size: 15 residues. The ends were cut back, 0 bases at V and 0 bases at J, with 10 bases in the middle. The CDR3, as DNA: TGTGCCAGCAGCTTGGTACAGTTAAGCTCCTACGAGCAGTACTTC. This translates into CASSLVQLSSYEQYF.

This chain uses TRBV2 with TRBJ1-2, with 8 bases aligning to TRBD1. There are 15 residues in the CDR3. V was clipped by 6 bases and J by 4 bases; unmatched bases: 10. Per germline, CDR1 SNHLY and CDR2 FYNNEI. The CDR3, as DNA: TGTGCCAGCAGAACCGACAGGGGAATTCGCTATGGCTACACCTTC. It translates to CASRTDRGIRYGYTF.

The chain is built from TRBV6-6 and TRBJ2-3, with a tentative D call TRBD2 (5 bases). Germline-derived CDR1 and CDR2 are MNHNY and SVGAGI (reference sequence). V dropped 4 bases and J dropped 0 bases, with 11 bases sitting between them. There are 15 residues in the CDR3. The CDR3 bases are TGTGCCAGCAGTTTCCGGGATCGCAGCACAGATACGCAGTATTTT. Translating gives CASSFRDRSTDTQYF.

CDR3 nucleotides: TGCGCCAGCAGCTTCGCGGGGCTGGGGACGGAGACCCAGTACTTC. This sequence encodes CASSFAGLGTETQYF. This chain connects TRBV5-1 to TRBJ2-5, with a possible D match to TRBD2 (6 bases). The CDR3 sequence is 15 residues long. V shed 2 bases and J shed 5 bases, with 16 bases lying between them. The germline V gene has CDR1 SGHRS and CDR2 YFSETQ.

The J gene is TRBJ2-2, the V gene TRBV5-6; D gene uncertain. Per germline, CDR1 SGHDT and CDR2 YYEEEE. The CDR3 has 12 residues. Trimming took 2 bases from V and 6 from J, leaving 5 bases between them. The CDR3 region has the DNA TGTGCCAGCAGCTTCGTCCCCGGGGAGCTGTTTTTT. This translates into CASSFVPGELFF. Based on the CDR3 plus reference TRBV5-6 and TRBJ2-2, the full variable domain is DAGVTQSPTHLIKTRGQQVTLRCSPKSGHDTVSWYQQALGQGPQFIFQYYEEEERQRGNFPDRFSGHQFPNYSSELNVNALLLGDSALYLCASSFVPGELFFGEGSRLTVL.

A note on this clone: Other DNA sequences within the sample encode an identical CDR3. V is TRBV7-9 and J is TRBJ1-6; the D gene is possibly TRBD1 (6 bases). Trimming stripped 4 bases from V and 4 bases from J, with 17 bases between. The CDR3 contains 17 residues. Germline V gene sequence: CDR1 SEHNR, CDR2 FQNEAQ (reference sequence). For the CDR3, the DNA is TGTGCCAGCAGCTCCTTTGACAGGCCGCCTTATAATTCACCCCTCCACTTT. Protein: CASSSFDRPPYNSPLHF.

The CDR3: CASSLGTLSNTGELFF. The CDR3 DNA follows: TGTGCCAGTAGTCTAGGGACACTCTCGAACACCGGGGAGCTGTTTTTT. This chain uses TRBV19 with TRBJ2-2, with TRBD1 as a possible D gene (6 bases). Trimming took off 5 bases at V and 0 bases at J, with 13 bases between the two ends. The CDR3 runs to 16 residues. Germline CDR1 reads LNHDA; CDR2 reads SQIVND (reference sequence).

Turning to this clone: The identical CDR3 is also encoded by other nucleotide sequences in the sample. V gene TRBV6-1 combines with J gene TRBJ2-3, with 11 bases aligning to TRBD2. There are 15 residues in the CDR3. After removal of 5 bases from V and 1 base from J, the junction contained 2 bases not matched to a gene. Germline V gene sequence: CDR1 MNHNS, CDR2 SASEGT. CDR3: CASSLTSGGTDTQYF. The CDR3 coding sequence is TGTGCCAGCAGTCTGACTAGCGGGGGCACAGATACGCAGTATTTT.

V gene TRBV7-2 combines with J gene TRBJ2-3; D is unresolved. V lost 0 bases, J lost 5 bases, and 6 bases lay in between. Germline CDR1 reads SGHTA; CDR2 reads FQGNSA. The CDR3 has 13 amino acids. This CDR3 is CASSLAIIDTQYF. In DNA, the CDR3 is TGTGCCAGCAGCTTAGCTATTATAGATACGCAGTATTTT. Full variable domain (missing parts from reference TRBV7-2 and TRBJ2-3): GAGVSQSPSNKVTEKGKDVELRCDPISGHTALYWYRQSLGQGLEFLIYFQGNSAPDKSGLPSDRFSAERTGGSVSTLTIQRTQQEDSAVYLCASSLAIIDTQYFGPGTRLTVL.

The V gene is TRBV30, the J gene TRBJ1-2, with no clear D. This CDR3 region has 13 residues. Germline loops: CDR1 GTSNPN, CDR2 SVGIG (reference sequence). V was trimmed by 0 bases and J by 5 bases, leaving 10 bases between them. The CDR3 region has the DNA TGTGCCTGGAGTGTAGCGCGGGGATATGGCTACACCTTC. It translates to CAWSVARGYGYTF.

This sequence joins TRBV28 and TRBJ1-1; 10 nucleotides line up with TRBD1. The V and J ends lost 7 bases and 4 bases, in that order; junction bases with no gene match: 15. From germline, CDR1 is MDHEN and CDR2 SYDVKM. This CDR3 is 17 amino acids long. CDR3 in amino acids: CASILTRTGGIFTEAFF. DNA for the CDR3: TGTGCCAGCATCCTAACCCGGACAGGGGGAATTTTCACTGAAGCTTTCTTT. Complete variable domain (other parts from reference TRBV28 and TRBJ1-1): DVKVTQSSRYLVKRTGEKVFLECVQDMDHENMFWYRQDPGLGLRLIYFSYDVKMKEKGDIPEGYSVSREKKERFSLILESASTNQTSMYLCASILTRTGGIFTEAFFGQGTRLTVV.

This clone was seen more than once but under ten times. This sequence joins TRBV7-6 and TRBJ2-7, with 13 bases lining up with TRBD2. With V trimmed by 4 bases and J by 6 bases, 6 bases remained unmatched. The CDR3 contains 15 residues. Per germline, CDR1 SGHVS and CDR2 FNYEAQ. The CDR3 protein is CASSSTSGRDAEQYF. The CDR3 region has the DNA TGTGCCAGCAGCTCAACTAGCGGGAGGGACGCCGAGCAGTACTTC.

The gene calls are TRBV4-1 and TRBJ1-1, with TRBD1 as a possible D gene (5 bases). In germline, CDR1 is MGHRA, CDR2 YSYEKL. The CDR3 spans 15 residues. V was trimmed by 0 bases and J by 6 bases, leaving 14 bases between them. The CDR3 nucleotides are TGCGCCAGCAGCCAAGATCCTACAGGAAAGCCTGAAGCTTTCTTT. Its translation: CASSQDPTGKPEAFF.

V usage is TRBV25-1 and J usage is TRBJ2-7; TRBD2 aligns across 9 bases. V trimming: 1 base; J trimming: 2 bases; junction bases outside the gene matches: 9. CDR1 is MGHDK, CDR2 SYGVNS, per germline. The CDR3 covers 17 residues. The CDR3 loop is CASSELKWREGTYEQYF. CDR3 coding DNA: TGTGCCAGCAGTGAATTGAAATGGCGGGAGGGCACCTACGAGCAGTACTTC.

This clone was seen a few times. The chain couples TRBV10-3 to TRBJ2-7; a possible D gene is TRBD1 (6 bases). The V gene's germline CDR1 is ENHRY and CDR2 SYGVKD. The CDR3 loop spans 11 amino acids. With 5 bases removed from V and 13 bases from J, the gap between germline ends came to 15 bases. The CDR3 sequence: CAISSEGVRYF. The DNA of the CDR3 is TGTGCCATCAGTTCCGAGGGGGTTCGCTACTTC.

This clone has a handful of counts. The chain couples TRBV5-1 to TRBJ2-1, with 8 bases matching TRBD2. This CDR3 contains 19 residues. V gave up 1 base and J gave up 4 bases; unmatched junction bases: 16. Germline V gene sequence: CDR1 SGHRS, CDR2 YFSETQ. CDR3 bases: TGCGCCAGCAGCTTGTCGGCGGGAGTTGCGGGGGGACTATACAATGAGCAGTTCTTC. As protein: CASSLSAGVAGGLYNEQFF. Full variable domain (outside the CDR3, taken from reference TRBV5-1 and TRBJ2-1): KAGVTQTPRYLIKTRGQQVTLSCSPISGHRSVSWYQQTPGQGLQFLFEYFSETQRNKGNFPGRFSGRQFSNSRSEMNVSTLELGDSALYLCASSLSAGVAGGLYNEQFFGPGTRLTVL.

This chain connects TRBV28 to TRBJ1-4, with 7 nucleotides matching TRBD1. V lost 5 bases and J lost 4; bases outside the gene matches: 4. This CDR3 spans 14 amino acids. CDR1 is MDHEN, CDR2 SYDVKM, per germline. The CDR3 region has the DNA TGTGCCAGCAGTGAACAGGGGAATAATGAAAAACTGTTTTTT. It specifies CASSEQGNNEKLFF.

This clone occurred once. The chain uses TRBV5-6 and TRBJ1-1; D unclear. The V and J ends lost 0 bases and 7 bases respectively, with 7 bases between them. Germline V gene sequence: CDR1 SGHDT, CDR2 YYEEEE. This CDR3 has 12 amino acids. CDR3: CASSLEGDEAFF. The CDR3 bases are TGTGCCAGCAGCTTGGAGGGAGATGAAGCTTTCTTT. The full variable domain, its missing parts supplied by reference TRBV5-6 and TRBJ1-1, is DAGVTQSPTHLIKTRGQQVTLRCSPKSGHDTVSWYQQALGQGPQFIFQYYEEEERQRGNFPDRFSGHQFPNYSSELNVNALLLGDSALYLCASSLEGDEAFFGQGTRLTVV.